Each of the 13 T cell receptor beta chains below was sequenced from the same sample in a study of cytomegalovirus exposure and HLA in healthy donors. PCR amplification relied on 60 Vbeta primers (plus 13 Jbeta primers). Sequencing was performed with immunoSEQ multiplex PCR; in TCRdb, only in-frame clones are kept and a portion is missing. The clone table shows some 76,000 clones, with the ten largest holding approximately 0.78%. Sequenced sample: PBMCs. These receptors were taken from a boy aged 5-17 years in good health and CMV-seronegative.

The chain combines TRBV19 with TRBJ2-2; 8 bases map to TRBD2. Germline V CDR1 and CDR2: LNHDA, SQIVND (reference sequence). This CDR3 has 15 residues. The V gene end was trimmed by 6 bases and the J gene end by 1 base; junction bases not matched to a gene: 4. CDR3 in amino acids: CASSRLAKNTGELFF. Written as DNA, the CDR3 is TGTGCCAGTAGCAGACTAGCGAAGAACACCGGGGAGCTGTTTTTT.

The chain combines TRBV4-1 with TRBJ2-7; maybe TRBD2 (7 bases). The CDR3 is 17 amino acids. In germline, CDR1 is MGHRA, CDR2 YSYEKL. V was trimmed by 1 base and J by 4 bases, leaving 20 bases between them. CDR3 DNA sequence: TGCGCCAGCAGCCAAGTTTCTAGAACGGGGGGCCGGTACGAGCAGTACTTC. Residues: CASSQVSRTGGRYEQYF.

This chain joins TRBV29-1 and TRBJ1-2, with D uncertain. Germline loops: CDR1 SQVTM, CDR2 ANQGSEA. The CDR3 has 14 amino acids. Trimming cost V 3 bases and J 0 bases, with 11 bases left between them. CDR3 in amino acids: CSVDSGRTNYGYTF. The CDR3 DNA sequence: TGCAGCGTTGATAGTGGCAGGACTAACTATGGCTACACCTTC. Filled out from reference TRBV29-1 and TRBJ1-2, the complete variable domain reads SAVISQKPSRDICQRGTSLTIQCQVDSQVTMMFWYRQQPGQSLTLIATANQGSEATYESGFVIDKFPISRPNLTFSTLTVSNMSPEDSSIYLCSVDSGRTNYGYTFGSGTRLTVV.

The CDR3 DNA reads as TGTGCCAGCAGTGGGACTAGCGACACAGATACGCAGTATTTT. It translates to CASSGTSDTDTQYF. V gene TRBV25-1 combines with J gene TRBJ2-3, with TRBD2 matching 9 bases. J gave up 2 bases and V 4 bases, and 1 base lay outside the gene matches. The CDR3 is 14 residues long. Germline values: CDR1 MGHDK, CDR2 SYGVNS.

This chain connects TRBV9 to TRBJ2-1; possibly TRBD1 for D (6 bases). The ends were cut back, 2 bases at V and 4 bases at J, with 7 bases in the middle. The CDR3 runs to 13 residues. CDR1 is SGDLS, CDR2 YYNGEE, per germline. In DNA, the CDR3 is TGTGCCAGCAGCGTCCAGGGGTACAATGAGCAGTTCTTC. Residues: CASSVQGYNEQFF.

The CDR3 bases are TGTGCCAGCAGCGTAGGGGGACAGGGTACCACTGAAGCTTTCTTT. This translates into CASSVGGQGTTEAFF. The rearrangement links TRBV9 to TRBJ1-1; 9 bases fit TRBD1. Germline CDR1 is SGDLS and CDR2 is YYNGEE. V trimming: 0 bases; J trimming: 4 bases; junction bases outside the gene matches: 4. The CDR3 has 15 amino acids.

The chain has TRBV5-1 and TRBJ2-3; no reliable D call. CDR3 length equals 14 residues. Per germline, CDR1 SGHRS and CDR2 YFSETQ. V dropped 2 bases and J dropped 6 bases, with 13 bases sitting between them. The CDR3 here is CASSLVQVMDTQYF. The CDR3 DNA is TGCGCCAGCAGCTTAGTCCAGGTTATGGATACGCAGTATTTT.

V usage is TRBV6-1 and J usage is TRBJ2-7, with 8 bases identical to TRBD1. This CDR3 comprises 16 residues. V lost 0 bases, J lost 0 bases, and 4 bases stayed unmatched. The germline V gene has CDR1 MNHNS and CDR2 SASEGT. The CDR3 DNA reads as TGTGCCAGCAGTGAAGCGGGACAGGCGGGCTCCTACGAGCAGTACTTC. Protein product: CASSEAGQAGSYEQYF.

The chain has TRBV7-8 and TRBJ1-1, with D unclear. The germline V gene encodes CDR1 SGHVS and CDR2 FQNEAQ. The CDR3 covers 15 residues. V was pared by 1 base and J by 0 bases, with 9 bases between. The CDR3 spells CASSLVAGMNTEAFF. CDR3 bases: TGTGCCAGCAGCTTAGTAGCGGGGATGAACACTGAAGCTTTCTTT.

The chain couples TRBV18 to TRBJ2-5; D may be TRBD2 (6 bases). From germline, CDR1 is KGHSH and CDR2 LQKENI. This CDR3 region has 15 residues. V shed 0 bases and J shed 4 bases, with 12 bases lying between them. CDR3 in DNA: TGTGCCAGCTCACCACCTTTACTAGCAGGAGAGACCCAGTACTTC. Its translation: CASSPPLLAGETQYF.

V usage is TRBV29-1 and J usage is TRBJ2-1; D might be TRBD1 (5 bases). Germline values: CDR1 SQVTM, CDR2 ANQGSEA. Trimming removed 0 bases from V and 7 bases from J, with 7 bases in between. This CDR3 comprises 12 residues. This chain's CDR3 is CSVEDRENEQFF. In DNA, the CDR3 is TGCAGCGTTGAAGACAGGGAAAATGAGCAGTTCTTC.

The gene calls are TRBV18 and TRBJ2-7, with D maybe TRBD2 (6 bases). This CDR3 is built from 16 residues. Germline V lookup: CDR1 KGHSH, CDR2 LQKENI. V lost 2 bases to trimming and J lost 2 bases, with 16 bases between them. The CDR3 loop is CASSPFSRELAYEQYF. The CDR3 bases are TGTGCCAGCTCACCATTTAGTCGGGAGTTAGCCTACGAGCAGTACTTC. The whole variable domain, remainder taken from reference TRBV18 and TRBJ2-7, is NAGVMQNPRHLVRRRGQEARLRCSPMKGHSHVYWYRQLPEEGLKFMVYLQKENIIDESGMPKERFSAEFPKEGPSILRIQQVVRGDSAAYFCASSPFSRELAYEQYFGPGTRLTVT.

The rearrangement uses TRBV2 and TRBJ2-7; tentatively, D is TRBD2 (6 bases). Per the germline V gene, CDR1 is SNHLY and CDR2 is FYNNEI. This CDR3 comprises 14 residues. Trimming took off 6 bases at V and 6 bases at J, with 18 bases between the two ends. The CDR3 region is CASRDYPTSSEQYF. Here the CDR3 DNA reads TGTGCCAGCAGGGACTACCCCACGTCGTCCGAGCAGTACTTC.